A single T cell receptor (beta chain) is shown here with its context. Its matching antigen is unknown. The PCR ran on 60 Vbeta and 13 Jbeta primers. The repertoire was sequenced with immunoSEQ multiplex PCR; TCRdb's copy has only in-frame clones and lacks some. Among 80,000 or so clones listed, about two thirds were seen once. V was clipped by 4 bases and J by 11 bases, with 14 bases between them. This CDR3 has 12 amino acids. CDR1 and CDR2 (germline): SNHLY, FYNNEI. This record belongs to a study of cytomegalovirus exposure and HLA in healthy donors. At the level of the study: About 179 million T cells yielded roughly 120 million unique TCR beta sequences in earlier analysis.

General observations from the study: An analysis done earlier found most TCR beta V segments productive about 87% or about 30% of the time. Approximately 160 TCR beta chains were listed as cytomegalovirus-associated. In vitro data verified a few CMV-associated chains as specific for CMV antigens.

The receptor was isolated from a man between 25 and 39 years old in good health and CMV-seropositive. The chain links TRBV2 to TRBJ2-5, with D unresolved. Sequences were obtained from PBMCs. The CDR3 reads CASSGFTYKQYF. CDR3 nucleotide sequence: TGTGCCAGCAGTGGGTTTACGTACAAGCAGTACTTC.